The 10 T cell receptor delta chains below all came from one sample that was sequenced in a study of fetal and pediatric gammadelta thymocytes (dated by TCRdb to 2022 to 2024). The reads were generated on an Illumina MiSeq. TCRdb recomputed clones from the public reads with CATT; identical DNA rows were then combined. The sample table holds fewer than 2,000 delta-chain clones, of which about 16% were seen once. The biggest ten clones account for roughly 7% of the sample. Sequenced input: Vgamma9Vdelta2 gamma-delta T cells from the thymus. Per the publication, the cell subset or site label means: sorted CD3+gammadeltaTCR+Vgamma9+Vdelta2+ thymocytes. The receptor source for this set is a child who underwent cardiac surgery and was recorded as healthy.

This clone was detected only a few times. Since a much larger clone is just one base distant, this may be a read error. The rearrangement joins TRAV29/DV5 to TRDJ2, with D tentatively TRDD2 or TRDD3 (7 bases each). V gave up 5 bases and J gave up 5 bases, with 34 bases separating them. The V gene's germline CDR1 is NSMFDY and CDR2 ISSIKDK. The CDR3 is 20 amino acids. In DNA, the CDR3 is TGTGCAGCTGGACTGAAAAATTCCTACATGAACTGGGGATCTACAGCACAACTCTTCTTT. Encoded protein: CAAGLKNSYMNWGSTAQLFF.

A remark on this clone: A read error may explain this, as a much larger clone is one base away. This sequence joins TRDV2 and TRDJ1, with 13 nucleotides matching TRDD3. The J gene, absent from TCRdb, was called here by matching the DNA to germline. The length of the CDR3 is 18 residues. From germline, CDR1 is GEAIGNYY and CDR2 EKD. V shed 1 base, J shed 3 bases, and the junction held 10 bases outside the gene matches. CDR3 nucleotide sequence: TGTGCCTGTGACACGGGGACTTCACTGGGGGATACGTCCGATAAACTCATCTTT. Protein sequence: CACDTGTSLGDTSDKLIF.

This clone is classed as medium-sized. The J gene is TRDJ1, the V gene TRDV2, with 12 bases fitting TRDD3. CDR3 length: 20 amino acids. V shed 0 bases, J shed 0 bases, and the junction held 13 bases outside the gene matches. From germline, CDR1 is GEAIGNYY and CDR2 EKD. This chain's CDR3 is CACDTGAGGYAEKYTDKLIF. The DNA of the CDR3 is TGTGCCTGTGACACCGGAGCTGGGGGATACGCAGAGAAATACACCGATAAACTCATCTTT.

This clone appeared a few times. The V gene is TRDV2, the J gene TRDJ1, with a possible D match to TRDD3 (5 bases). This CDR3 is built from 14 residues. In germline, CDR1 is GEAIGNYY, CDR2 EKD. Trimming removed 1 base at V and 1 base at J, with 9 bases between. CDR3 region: CACDTDRGTDKLIF. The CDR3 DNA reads TGTGCCTGTGACACGGATAGGGGCACCGATAAACTCATCTTT.

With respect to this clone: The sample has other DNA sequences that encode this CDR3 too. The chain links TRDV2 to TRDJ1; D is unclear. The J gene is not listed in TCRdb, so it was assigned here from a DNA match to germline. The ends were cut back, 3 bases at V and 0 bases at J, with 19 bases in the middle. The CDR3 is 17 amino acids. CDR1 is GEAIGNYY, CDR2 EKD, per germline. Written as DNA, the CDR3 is TGTGCCTGTGACCTTCTTACCAGGGAACTTTACACCGATAAACTCATCTTT. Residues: CACDLLTRELYTDKLIF.

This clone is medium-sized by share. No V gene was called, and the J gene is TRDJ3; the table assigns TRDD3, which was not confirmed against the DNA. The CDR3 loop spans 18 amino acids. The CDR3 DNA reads TGTGCCTGTGACACCGTGGGGGGCCGCTCCTGGGACACCCGACAGATGTTTTTC. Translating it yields CACDTVGGRSWDTRQMFF.

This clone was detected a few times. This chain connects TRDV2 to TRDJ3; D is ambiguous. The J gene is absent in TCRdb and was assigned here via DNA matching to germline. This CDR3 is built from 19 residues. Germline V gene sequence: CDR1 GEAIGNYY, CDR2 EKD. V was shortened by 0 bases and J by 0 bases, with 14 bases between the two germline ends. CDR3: CACDTPSTNSSWDTRQMFF. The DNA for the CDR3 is TGTGCCTGTGACACCCCATCCACCAACAGCTCCTGGGACACCCGACAGATGTTTTTC.

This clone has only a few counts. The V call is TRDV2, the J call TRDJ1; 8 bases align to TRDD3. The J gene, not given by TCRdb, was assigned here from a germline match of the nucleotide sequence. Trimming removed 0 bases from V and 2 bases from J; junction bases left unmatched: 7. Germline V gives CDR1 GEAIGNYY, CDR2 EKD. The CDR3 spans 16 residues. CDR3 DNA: TGTGCCTGTGACACCCGTGGGGGGATAAGGACCGATAAACTCATCTTT. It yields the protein CACDTRGGIRTDKLIF.

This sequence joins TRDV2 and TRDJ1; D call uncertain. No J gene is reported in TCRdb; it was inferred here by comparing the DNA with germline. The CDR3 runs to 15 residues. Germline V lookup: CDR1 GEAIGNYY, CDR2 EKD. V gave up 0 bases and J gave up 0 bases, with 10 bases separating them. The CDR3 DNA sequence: TGTGCCTGTGACACCGGCCTGGAGTACACCGATAAACTCATCTTT. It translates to CACDTGLEYTDKLIF.

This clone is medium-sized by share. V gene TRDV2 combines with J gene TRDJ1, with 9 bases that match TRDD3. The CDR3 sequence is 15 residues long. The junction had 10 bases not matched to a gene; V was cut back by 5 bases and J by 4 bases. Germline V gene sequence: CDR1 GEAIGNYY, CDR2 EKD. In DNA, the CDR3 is TGTGCCTGTGTCCGGGGGATACTTCGGAGCGATAAACTCATCTTT. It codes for CACVRGILRSDKLIF.